This T cell receptor beta chain was captured by sequencing in a study of PD-1 blockade in classical Hodgkin lymphoma. Study-wide results and limits: Factors driving the repertoire differences, possibly disease activity or prior therapy, remain undefined.

The time point is: cycle 4 day 1 (C4D1), after five to seven weeks of nivolumab. Exposure to brentuximab vedotin varied, and each patient had relapsed following autologous stem cell transplantation. CD4+ T cells were purified from thawed PBMCs by negative selection. The data were produced by immunoSEQ multiplex PCR, yet TCRdb's version contains in-frame clones alone and is incomplete. This sample carries more than 10,000 clones, 88% of them seen once, and the ten largest clones take about 0.85%. About this clone: Its antigen is still unknown.

CDR3 length: 15 amino acids. Germline values: CDR1 SGHKS, CDR2 YYEKEE (reference sequence). Trimming took off 2 bases at V and 7 bases at J, with 19 bases between the two ends. V gene TRBV5-5 combines with J gene TRBJ2-7; D assignment may be TRBD1 or TRBD2 (5 bases each). This TCR came from a human donor with classical Hodgkin lymphoma. Here the sequenced sample was CD4+ T cells from blood, taken before the fourth cycle of nivolumab. The CDR3 region is CASSFTGTSDSEQYF. In DNA form, the CDR3 reads TGTGCCAGCAGCTTCACCGGGACGTCGGACTCGGAGCAGTACTTC.